This T cell receptor beta chain was observed in a study of shared clonotypes between healthy human individuals. General study results and limits: The study found about 5.1% of naive CD4 clonotypes shared across several donors. The expectation was that sequencing depth would affect clonotype sharing among donors. Rarefaction exposed incomplete sorted-subset sequencing despite large depth. Investigators collected only blood, and repertoires in tissues likely differ.

Measured with immunoSEQ multiplex PCR; TCRdb has only the in-frame clones, and not every one. Of under 2,000,000 clones listed, approximately 95% were seen once; the top ten hold under 1.5%. Naive CD8 isolation took CD45RO-negative cells positively selected for CCR7 and excluded terminally differentiated effector memory CD45RA+ cells. Deletions cut 6 bases from V and 4 bases from J, with 8 bases between. Germline V gene sequence: CDR1 MGHDK, CDR2 SYGVNS. The CDR3 is 12 amino acids. On this clone: Its specificity is unknown.

Sample: naive CD8+ T cells sorted from blood. The rearrangement uses TRBV25-1 and TRBJ2-3; the D is unclear. The source of this sequence is a man between 18 and 35 years old in good health. This CDR3 reads CASRVGSDTQYF. For the CDR3, the DNA is TGTGCCAGCAGAGTCGGTTCAGATACGCAGTATTTT.